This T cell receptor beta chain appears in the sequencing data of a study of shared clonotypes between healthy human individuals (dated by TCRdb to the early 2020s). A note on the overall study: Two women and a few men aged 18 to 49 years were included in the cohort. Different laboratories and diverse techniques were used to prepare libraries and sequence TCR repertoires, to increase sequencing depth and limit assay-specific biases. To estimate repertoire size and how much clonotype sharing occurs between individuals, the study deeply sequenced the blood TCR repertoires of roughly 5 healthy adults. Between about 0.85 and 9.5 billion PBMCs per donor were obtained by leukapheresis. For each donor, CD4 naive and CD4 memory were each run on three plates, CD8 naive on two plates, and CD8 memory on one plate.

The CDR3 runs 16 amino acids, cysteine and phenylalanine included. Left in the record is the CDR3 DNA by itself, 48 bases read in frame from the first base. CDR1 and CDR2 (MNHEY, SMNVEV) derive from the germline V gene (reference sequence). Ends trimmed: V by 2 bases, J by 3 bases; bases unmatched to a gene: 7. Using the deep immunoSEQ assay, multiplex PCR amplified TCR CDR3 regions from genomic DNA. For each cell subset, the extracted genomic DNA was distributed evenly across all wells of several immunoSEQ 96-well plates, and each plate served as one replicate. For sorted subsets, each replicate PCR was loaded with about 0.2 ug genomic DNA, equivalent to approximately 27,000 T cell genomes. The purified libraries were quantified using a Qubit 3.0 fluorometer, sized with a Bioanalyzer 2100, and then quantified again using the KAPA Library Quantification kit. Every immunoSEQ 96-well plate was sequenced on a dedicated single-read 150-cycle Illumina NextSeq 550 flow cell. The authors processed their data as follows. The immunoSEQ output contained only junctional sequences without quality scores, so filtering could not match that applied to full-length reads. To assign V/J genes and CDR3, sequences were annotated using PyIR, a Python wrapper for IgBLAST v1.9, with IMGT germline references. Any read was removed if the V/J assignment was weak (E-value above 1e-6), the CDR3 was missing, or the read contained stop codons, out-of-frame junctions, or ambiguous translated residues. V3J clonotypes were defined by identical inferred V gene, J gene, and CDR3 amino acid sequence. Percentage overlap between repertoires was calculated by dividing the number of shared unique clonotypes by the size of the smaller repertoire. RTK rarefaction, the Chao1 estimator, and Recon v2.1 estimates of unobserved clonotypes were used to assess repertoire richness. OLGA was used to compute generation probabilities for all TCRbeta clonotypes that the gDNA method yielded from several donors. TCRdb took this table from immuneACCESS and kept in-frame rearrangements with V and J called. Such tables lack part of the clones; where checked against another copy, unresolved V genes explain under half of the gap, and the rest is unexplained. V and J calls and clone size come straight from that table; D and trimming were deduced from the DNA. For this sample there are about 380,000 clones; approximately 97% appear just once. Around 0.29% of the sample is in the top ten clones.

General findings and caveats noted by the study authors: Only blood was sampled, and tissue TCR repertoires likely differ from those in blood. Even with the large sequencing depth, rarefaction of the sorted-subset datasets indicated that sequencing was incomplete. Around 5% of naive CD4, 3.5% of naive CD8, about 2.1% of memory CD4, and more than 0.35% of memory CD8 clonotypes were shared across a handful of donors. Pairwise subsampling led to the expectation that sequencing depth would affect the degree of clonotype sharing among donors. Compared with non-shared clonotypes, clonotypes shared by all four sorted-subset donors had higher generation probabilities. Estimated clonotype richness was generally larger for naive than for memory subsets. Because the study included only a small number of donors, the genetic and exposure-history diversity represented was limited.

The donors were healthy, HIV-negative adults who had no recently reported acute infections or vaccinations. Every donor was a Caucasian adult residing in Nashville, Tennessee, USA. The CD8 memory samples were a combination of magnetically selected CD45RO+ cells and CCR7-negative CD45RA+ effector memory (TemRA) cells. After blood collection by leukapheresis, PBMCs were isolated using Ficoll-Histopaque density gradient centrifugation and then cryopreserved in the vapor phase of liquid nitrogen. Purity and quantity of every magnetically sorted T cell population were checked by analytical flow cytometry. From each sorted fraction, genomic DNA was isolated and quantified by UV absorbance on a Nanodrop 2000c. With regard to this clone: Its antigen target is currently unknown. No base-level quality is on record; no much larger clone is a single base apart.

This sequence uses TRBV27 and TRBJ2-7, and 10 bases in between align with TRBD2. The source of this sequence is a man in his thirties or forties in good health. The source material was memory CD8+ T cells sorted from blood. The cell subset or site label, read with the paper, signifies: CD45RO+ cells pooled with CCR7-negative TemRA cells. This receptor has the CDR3 CASSLGLAGDFYEQYF. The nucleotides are TGTGCCAGCAGTTTAGGTCTAGCGGGGGATTTCTACGAGCAGTACTTC.